This T cell receptor (beta chain) was observed in a study of cytomegalovirus exposure and HLA in healthy donors. Generated by immunoSEQ multiplex PCR, the TCRdb table keeps only in-frame clones and is missing some. Seen here are approximately 200,000 clones, roughly 88% observed once, and the top ten hold 2.9%. Study-level results: The authors listed 164 TCR beta chains as cytomegalovirus-associated. Rarity held for most TCR sequences, but there were some public TCRs that occurred in many donors. Cytomegalovirus status was reportedly diagnosed by the classifier with high sensitivity and specificity.

With respect to this clone: Its antigen remains unknown.

The source is a woman aged 18-29 years in good health and CMV-seronegative. The specimen was PBMCs.

In DNA, the CDR3 is TGCGCCAGCAGTTCAACACTAGCGGGAGTTGCCTACGAGCAGTACTTC. Translation: CASSSTLAGVAYEQYF. V gene TRBV5-1 combines with J gene TRBJ2-7; 11 nucleotides agree with TRBD2. V gave up 5 bases and J gave up 2 bases; unmatched junction bases: 9. CDR1 is SGHRS, CDR2 YFSETQ, per germline. The CDR3 is made up of 16 amino acids. The variable domain in full, completed from reference TRBV5-1 and TRBJ2-7, reads KAGVTQTPRYLIKTRGQQVTLSCSPISGHRSVSWYQQTPGQGLQFLFEYFSETQRNKGNFPGRFSGRQFSNSRSEMNVSTLELGDSALYLCASSSTLAGVAYEQYFGPGTRLTVT.